The 4 T cell receptor beta chains reported below all come from one sample, sequenced in a study of blood T cell repertoires in COVID-19 (dated by TCRdb to 2020 to 2022). The library came from the immunoSEQ multiplex PCR assay. As stored in TCRdb, this immuneACCESS dataset retains in-frame rearrangements with V and J assigned. A fraction of the clones does not appear; measured against another copy, unresolved V genes explain less than half of the discrepancy, and the remainder lacks a known reason. In this sample the table shows approximately 150,000 clones, 80% to 90% of which occur a single time. Of the sample, 7.2% is held by the ten largest clones. Sequencing input: peripheral blood. Receptors originate from a woman in her forties or fifties in a cohort sampled during active or convalescent COVID-19.

The genes are TRBV18 and TRBJ2-5, with D tentatively TRBD2 (6 bases). CDR1 and CDR2 from the germline V gene are KGHSH and LQKENI. The CDR3 is 17 amino acids. Trimming took 2 bases from V and 4 from J, leaving 20 bases between them. CDR3 sequence reads: CASSPIGQEGPGETQYF. The CDR3 DNA sequence: TGTGCCAGCTCACCAATTGGCCAGGAGGGACCGGGAGAGACCCAGTACTTC.

The genes are TRBV5-3 and TRBJ2-7, with D perhaps TRBD2 (5 bases). TRBV5-3 is designated an ORF whose function remains uncertain. V gave up 3 bases and J gave up 3 bases, with 13 bases separating them. The CDR3 is made up of 14 amino acids. CDR3 nucleotide sequence: TGTGCCAGAAGCTCTTGGACTGAAATCTACGAGCAGTACTTC. This translates into CARSSWTEIYEQYF.

The chain employs TRBV18 and TRBJ1-5; D gene ambiguous. This CDR3 is built from 13 residues. V was trimmed by 4 bases and J by 6 bases, leaving 10 bases between them. Germline assignment: CDR1 KGHSH and CDR2 LQKENI. CDR3 nucleotides: TGTGCCAGCTCACAAGAGCCAGGTCAGCCCCAGCATTTT. It encodes CASSQEPGQPQHF. The variable domain in full, completed from reference TRBV18 and TRBJ1-5, reads NAGVMQNPRHLVRRRGQEARLRCSPMKGHSHVYWYRQLPEEGLKFMVYLQKENIIDESGMPKERFSAEFPKEGPSILRIQQVVRGDSAAYFCASSQEPGQPQHFGDGTRLSIL.

The chain carries TRBV7-8 and TRBJ2-3, with a tentative D call TRBD2 (5 bases). Trimming shortened V by 5 bases and J by 7 bases, and 13 bases separated the two germline ends. CDR3 length equals 13 residues. Per the germline V gene, CDR1 is SGHVS and CDR2 is FQNEAQ. This CDR3 reads CASSKTERNTQYF. The CDR3 bases are TGTGCCAGCAGCAAAACAGAGCGGAATACGCAGTATTTT.